One sample yielded the 14 T cell receptor beta chains listed below, sequenced in a study of T-cell memory formation after mild COVID-19. MiXCR, applied by TCRdb to the 5' RACE reads, yields one record per CDR3 protein. The repertoire holds hundreds of thousands of distinct CDR3 sequences, 24% seen once, with 8.8% in the top ten. The sequencing sample was made of PBMCs or a T cell subset sorted from them (not recorded which). These receptors were taken from an adult woman who had mild COVID-19 (a few samples of this study predate the infection). Cell type and time point are not known.

This clonotype was seen more than once but under ten times. V usage is TRBV29-1 and J usage is TRBJ1-4; maybe TRBD1 (5 bases). This CDR3 spans 13 amino acids. From germline, CDR1 is SQVTM and CDR2 ANQGSEA. V shed 7 bases and J shed 6 bases, with 15 bases lying between them. The CDR3 DNA sequence: TGCAGCGCCCTGGACACGGGGGATGAAAAACTGTTTTTT. Protein sequence: CSALDTGDEKLFF.

The sample holds a few counts of this clonotype. CDR3 sequence reads: CASSSSSWDYEQYF. CDR3 nucleotide sequence: TGTGCCAGCAGCTCTTCGTCGTGGGACTACGAGCAGTACTTC. The J gene is TRBJ2-7, the V gene TRBV7-8; no definite D call. The germline CDR1 and CDR2 sequences are SGHVS and FQNEAQ. V lost 4 bases and J 3 bases, leaving 13 bases between the germline ends. The CDR3 length is 14 residues. Together with reference TRBV7-8 and TRBJ2-7, the CDR3 gives the full variable domain: GAGVSQSPRYKVAKRGQDVALRCDPISGHVSLFWYQQALGQGPEFLTYFQNEAQLDKSGLPSDRFFAERPEGSVSTLKIQRTQQEDSAVYLCASSSSSWDYEQYFGPGTRLTVT.

The V call is TRBV20-1, the J call TRBJ2-2; D is undetermined. CDR1 and CDR2 from the germline V gene are DFQATT and SNEGSKA (reference sequence). This CDR3 has 13 amino acids. With 3 bases removed from V and 4 bases from J, the gap between germline ends came to 9 bases. This CDR3 reads CSARAGLTGELFF. In nucleotides, the CDR3 is TGCAGTGCTAGGGCAGGTCTCACCGGGGAGCTGTTTTTT.

This clonotype was picked up a small number of times. The chain combines TRBV30 with TRBJ2-6, with a tentative D call TRBD1 (7 bases). The ends were cut back, 0 bases at V and 3 bases at J, with 15 bases in the middle. In germline, CDR1 is GTSNPN, CDR2 SVGIG (reference sequence). This CDR3 region has 17 residues. In nucleotides, the CDR3 is TGTGCCTGGAGTGTCGGAGGGGGCGCATATGGGGCCAACGTCCTGACTTTC. It yields the protein CAWSVGGGAYGANVLTF.

Notes on this clonotype: No conserved phenylalanine or tryptophan is present at the end of the CDR3, so a read error is the likely explanation. The genes are TRBV7-3 and TRBJ2-3, with 8 bases matching TRBD2. The CDR3 spans 14 residues. Trimming removed 4 bases from V and 0 bases from J; junction bases left unmatched: 0. Germline V gives CDR1 SGHTA, CDR2 FQGTGA. The CDR3 loop is CASSSGGSTDTQYL. DNA of the CDR3: TGTGCCAGCAGCTCGGGGGGGAGCACAGATACGCAGTATTTG.

The chain joins TRBV4-2 to TRBJ2-5, with a tentative D call TRBD2 (6 bases). Germline assignment: CDR1 LGHNA and CDR2 YNFKEQ. Deletions cut 4 bases from V and 3 bases from J, with 9 bases between. The CDR3 runs to 13 residues. The CDR3 loop reads CASSPRREETQYF. Here the CDR3 DNA reads TGTGCCAGCAGCCCTCGGAGGGAAGAGACCCAGTACTTC.

This clonotype was detected many times. The chain links TRBV25-1 to TRBJ2-7; 10 nucleotides match TRBD1. The CDR3 loop spans 16 amino acids. Unmatched junction bases numbered 13, after V lost 4 bases and J lost 7 bases. CDR1 and CDR2 (germline): MGHDK, SYGVNS. The CDR3 region has the DNA TGTGCCAGCAGTGTCCCGCCGAGACAGGGGGCGGAGGAGCAGTACTTC. As protein: CASSVPPRQGAEEQYF.

This clonotype was recorded a few times. The V call is TRBV19, the J call TRBJ1-5; no clear D gene. V was trimmed by 4 bases and J by 6 bases, leaving 10 bases between them. Germline-derived CDR1 and CDR2 are LNHDA and SQIVND (reference sequence). The CDR3 is 13 amino acids. The CDR3 DNA sequence: TGTGCCAGTAGTACCACCTCTGCTCAGCCCCAGCATTTT. This sequence encodes CASSTTSAQPQHF.

This clonotype was counted between two and nine times. The chain couples TRBV7-2 to TRBJ1-3; D ambiguous. V was trimmed by 4 bases and J by 2 bases, leaving 12 bases between them. The CDR3 has 15 amino acids. CDR1 SGHTA and CDR2 FQGNSA come from the germline V gene. This chain's CDR3 is CASSSRAMTGNTIYF. CDR3 DNA sequence: TGTGCCAGCAGCTCGAGAGCCATGACTGGAAACACCATATATTTT.

This chain uses TRBV27 with TRBJ2-3, with 10 bases fitting TRBD2. CDR1 MNHEY and CDR2 SMNVEV come from the germline V gene (reference sequence). The V and J ends lost 3 bases and 0 bases, in that order; junction bases with no gene match: 21. The CDR3 is made up of 22 amino acids. CDR3 nucleotides: TGTGCCAGCAGTTTCTTGGGCCTCGGGACTAGCGCCATCTTCTCTAGCACAGATACGCAGTATTTT. Translated: CASSFLGLGTSAIFSSTDTQYF.

The genes are TRBV6-5 and TRBJ2-1; no firm D call. The CDR3 totals 11 residues. Germline lookup yields CDR1 MNHEY and CDR2 SVGAGI. Trimming took off 8 bases at V and 4 bases at J, with 6 bases between the two ends. CDR3 amino acids: CASHRYNEQFF. CDR3 sequence (DNA): TGTGCCAGCCACAGATACAATGAGCAGTTCTTC.

A few counts support this clonotype. J is TRBJ2-5 and V is TRBV19; D is perhaps TRBD1 (5 bases). Trimming left V 5 bases short and J 6 bases short, with 10 bases between. The V gene's germline CDR1 is LNHDA and CDR2 SQIVND (reference sequence). The CDR3 sequence is 12 residues long. This CDR3 is CASSVLGQTQYF. CDR3 bases: TGTGCCAGTAGTGTCTTGGGGCAGACCCAGTACTTC.

CDR3 loop: CASSYDFASGVRQFF. CDR3 DNA sequence: TGTGCCAGCAGTTATGATTTTGCTAGCGGGGTGAGGCAGTTCTTC. The rearrangement links TRBV6-2 or TRBV6-3 to TRBJ2-1; 9 bases are a match to TRBD2. Germline CDR1 reads MNHEY; CDR2 reads SVGEGT. The J segment lost 12 bases and the V segment lost 3 bases, leaving 12 bases of the junction unmatched. This CDR3 contains 15 residues.

This rearrangement joins TRBV10-3 to TRBJ2-2, with D perhaps TRBD1 (6 bases). V was clipped by 0 bases and J by 7 bases, with 18 bases between them. CDR3 length: 17 amino acids. Germline-derived CDR1 and CDR2 are ENHRY and SYGVKD. The chain's CDR3 is CAISESGRRGGRGELFF. As DNA, the CDR3 is TGTGCCATCAGTGAGTCAGGTCGCAGGGGTGGTCGCGGGGAGCTGTTTTTT.